These T cell receptor beta chains were read from a single sample in a study of blood T cell repertoires in COVID-19. Repertoires were generated with immunoSEQ multiplex PCR, while TCRdb's copy carries only in-frame clones and drops some. The sample lists about 43,000 clones, approximately 90% seen once, with about 8.8% in the top ten. Sequencing used peripheral blood. These receptors were collected from a woman of 80 years or more with active COVID-19. Both conserved end residues are part of each CDR3. The order of the fields is V gene, D gene, clone size, CDR3 protein. D genes are given only for firm matches. Size is omitted from some rows. Given values are once, few, many or a class for expanded clones.

v_call: TRBV5-5
d_call: TRBD2
clone_size: once
cdr3_aa: CASSGTSGVHEQFF

v_call: TRBV11-2
d_call: -
clone_size: -
cdr3_aa: CASSHARGYEQYF

v_call: TRBV7-2
d_call: TRBD1
clone_size: -
cdr3_aa: CASSLVGTAYNEQFF

v_call: TRBV3-1/TRBV3-2
d_call: -
clone_size: -
cdr3_aa: CASSHWSSYEQYF

v_call: TRBV5-8
d_call: -
clone_size: -
cdr3_aa: CASSAGGPNEKLFF

v_call: TRBV7-9
d_call: TRBD1
clone_size: -
cdr3_aa: CASSLDRGSTEAFF

v_call: TRBV20-1
d_call: -
clone_size: -
cdr3_aa: CSARAPGGYTF

v_call: TRBV30
d_call: -
clone_size: -
cdr3_aa: CAWSVPGQLDNSPLHF

v_call: TRBV6-5
d_call: -
clone_size: -
cdr3_aa: CASSFQGISMNTEAFF

v_call: TRBV6-4
d_call: -
clone_size: -
cdr3_aa: CASSVPDTLNTEAFF

v_call: TRBV14
d_call: -
clone_size: -
cdr3_aa: CASSQAIPESSGANVLTF

v_call: TRBV11-2
d_call: TRBD2
clone_size: -
cdr3_aa: CACGLAVYNEQFF

v_call: TRBV24-1
d_call: TRBD1
clone_size: -
cdr3_aa: CATSLRGQGGTGELFF

v_call: TRBV4-1
d_call: TRBD2
clone_size: -
cdr3_aa: CASSQDAGLAGTDTQYF

v_call: TRBV2
d_call: TRBD2
clone_size: -
cdr3_aa: CASSEVGTSGGTDTQYF

v_call: TRBV6-5
d_call: -
clone_size: -
cdr3_aa: CASSYRQANSGNTIYF

v_call: TRBV6-5
d_call: TRBD1
clone_size: medium-sized
cdr3_aa: CASSYRDSYNEQFF

v_call: TRBV5-1
d_call: -
clone_size: -
cdr3_aa: CASSLSQGAWNEQFF

v_call: TRBV29-1
d_call: TRBD1
clone_size: -
cdr3_aa: CSVGGGQGGETQYF

v_call: TRBV7-8
d_call: -
clone_size: -
cdr3_aa: CASSRTDSSYEQYF

v_call: TRBV5-6
d_call: TRBD1
clone_size: -
cdr3_aa: CASSPQTGRYGYTF

v_call: TRBV28
d_call: -
clone_size: -
cdr3_aa: CASSLSAVSYEQYF

v_call: TRBV5-8
d_call: TRBD2
clone_size: once
cdr3_aa: CASSFARGGYEQYF

v_call: TRBV6-6
d_call: -
clone_size: once
cdr3_aa: CASTLPTDRAGNTIYF

v_call: TRBV28
d_call: TRBD2
clone_size: once
cdr3_aa: CASSSLAGSGGELFF

v_call: TRBV19
d_call: TRBD2
clone_size: -
cdr3_aa: CGTKRGANTDTQYF

v_call: TRBV5-1
d_call: -
clone_size: few
cdr3_aa: CASSVGGLVEQYF

v_call: TRBV9
d_call: -
clone_size: -
cdr3_aa: CASSVASRDTGELFF

v_call: TRBV6-5
d_call: TRBD2
clone_size: -
cdr3_aa: CASEETSGGPGTQYF

v_call: TRBV2
d_call: TRBD1
clone_size: -
cdr3_aa: CASRTRTGTNYGYTF

v_call: TRBV7-3
d_call: TRBD1
clone_size: -
cdr3_aa: CASSRDRGPGNEQFF

v_call: TRBV6-6
d_call: -
clone_size: -
cdr3_aa: CASRGPETQYF

v_call: TRBV6-4
d_call: TRBD1
clone_size: -
cdr3_aa: CASRTGHETQYF

v_call: TRBV5-4
d_call: -
clone_size: -
cdr3_aa: CASSLGRSLANYGYTF

v_call: TRBV19
d_call: -
clone_size: -
cdr3_aa: CASSIEQTRQPQHF

v_call: TRBV12-3/TRBV12-4
d_call: TRBD1
clone_size: -
cdr3_aa: CASSFGQGREQYF

v_call: TRBV5-6
d_call: -
clone_size: -
cdr3_aa: CASSLIGRPLDYEQYF

v_call: TRBV6-6
d_call: TRBD1
clone_size: -
cdr3_aa: CASSPGQGTQETQYF

v_call: TRBV4-1
d_call: -
clone_size: -
cdr3_aa: CASSQDQAQAFSYEQYF

v_call: TRBV18
d_call: TRBD2
clone_size: -
cdr3_aa: CASSPSRLARDEQFF

v_call: TRBV18
d_call: -
clone_size: -
cdr3_aa: CASSAGGGLGGTDTQYF

v_call: TRBV5-6
d_call: TRBD2
clone_size: -
cdr3_aa: CASSPTGLAGGGYTDTQYF

v_call: TRBV29-1
d_call: TRBD1
clone_size: once
cdr3_aa: CSVGRDRNYGYTF

v_call: TRBV27
d_call: -
clone_size: few
cdr3_aa: CASSLGGGLETQYF

v_call: TRBV9
d_call: -
clone_size: -
cdr3_aa: CASSAADYNSPLHF

v_call: TRBV30
d_call: -
clone_size: -
cdr3_aa: CAWSALTPGESPLHF

v_call: TRBV5-1
d_call: -
clone_size: once
cdr3_aa: CASSLGHSGTDTQYF

v_call: TRBV6-1
d_call: -
clone_size: -
cdr3_aa: CASSELTEGNTIYF

v_call: TRBV7-2
d_call: TRBD1
clone_size: -
cdr3_aa: CASSLRRTGDNQPQHF

v_call: TRBV18
d_call: TRBD1
clone_size: -
cdr3_aa: CASSPAGTGLRQGYTF

v_call: TRBV7-2
d_call: TRBD2
clone_size: -
cdr3_aa: CASSLTSGGSYEQYF